This T cell receptor beta chain is from a study of blood T cell repertoires in COVID-19. Study overall: From T cells, B-cell-depleted T cells, or PBMCs came the material, which was cDNA or gDNA.

Germline trimming cut 4 bases from V and 7 bases from J; bases unmatched to any gene: 5. CDR3 length: 15 residues. CDR1 is SNHLY, CDR2 FYNNEI, per germline. Source study methods: Researchers report that nucleated cell counts were estimated from reference gene primer amplification. The assay was immunoSEQ multiplex PCR, and TCRdb's table has in-frame clones only and misses some. The DNA was the basis for D and trimming; V, J and clone size are from that table. The table lists about 140,000 clones, 79% of them singletons. Sequencing was carried out using peripheral blood. The source is a man aged 55 to 69 with acute or convalescent COVID-19. The chain couples TRBV2 to TRBJ1-6; the match to TRBD1 covers 9 bases. The CDR3 loop is CASSALTGGNSPLHF. The CDR3, as DNA: TGTGCCAGCAGTGCTCTGACAGGGGGGAATTCACCCCTCCACTTT.